Listed below are T cell receptor beta chains from one sample, sequenced in a study of early T cells in non-severe SARS-CoV-2 infection. TCRdb passed the 5' RACE reads through MiXCR, listing each CDR3 protein once. The repertoire holds roughly 58,000 distinct CDR3 sequences, around a tenth seen once, with 10% to 13% in the top ten. The sample taken for sequencing was whole blood. These receptors all come from an adult who was a healthcare worker with PCR-confirmed SARS-CoV-2 infection or an uninfected control (not recorded which). The CDR3 runs from the conserved cysteine through the conserved F or W. D genes are given only for firm matches. Clone size is given for some rows only: seen once, a few or many times, or a class if the clone is expanded.

CDR3aa	CDR3nt	d_gene	v_gene	j_gene	abundance
CASKNLAGVVNEQFF	TGTGCCAGCAAGAACCTAGCGGGAGTTGTAAATGAGCAGTTCTTC	TRBD2	TRBV6-1	TRBJ2-1	few
CASSPNVNYYNEQFF	TGTGCCAGCAGCCCAAACGTGAATTACTACAATGAGCAGTTCTTC	-	TRBV7-6	TRBJ2-1	many
CASSSFQGDNEQFF	TGTGCCAGCAGCTCCTTCCAGGGAGACAATGAGCAGTTCTTC	-	TRBV5-4	TRBJ2-1	few
CSALGNEQFF	TGCAGTGCCTTGGGCAATGAGCAGTTCTTC	-	TRBV20-1	TRBJ2-1	many
CASSTNSYEQYF	TGTGCCAGCTCCACAAACTCCTACGAGCAGTACTTC	-	TRBV12-3/TRBV12-4	TRBJ2-7	many
CATTDRGQEYF	TGTGCCACTACAGACAGGGGGCAGGAGTATTTT	TRBD1	TRBV2	TRBJ2-3	-
CASSEDYPSYNEQFF	TGTGCCAGCAGTGAAGACTACCCTTCGTACAATGAGCAGTTCTTC	-	TRBV6-4	TRBJ2-1	-
CASSLFRPGDTQYF	TGTGCCAGCAGCTTGTTTCGACCGGGAGATACGCAGTATTTT	-	TRBV5-4	TRBJ2-3	-
CASSLLPPPLAADTIYF	TGCGCCAGCAGCTTGTTACCCCCGCCACTCGCAGCGGACACCATATATTTT	-	TRBV5-1	TRBJ1-3	-
CAISESTVYTGELFF	TGTGCCATCAGTGAGTCGACAGTGTACACCGGGGAGCTGTTTTTT	-	TRBV10-3	TRBJ2-2	-
CASSSTGTGGSGQFF	TGTGCCAGCAGCTCCACCGGGACAGGGGGCTCTGGGCAGTTCTTC	TRBD1	TRBV11-3	TRBJ2-1	-
CASILGTASTDTQYF	TGCGCCAGCATACTAGGGACAGCGAGCACAGATACGCAGTATTTT	TRBD1	TRBV10-2	TRBJ2-3	-
CASSQDPRANSPLHF	TGTGCCAGCAGCCAAGATCCTAGAGCTAATTCACCCCTCCACTTT	-	TRBV4-2	TRBJ1-6	once
CASAVQGTDTQYF	TGTGCCAGCGCAGTACAGGGTACAGATACGCAGTATTTT	-	TRBV5-5	TRBJ2-3	few
CASRSTQGDEQYF	TGTGCCAGCAGATCGACTCAGGGGGACGAGCAGTACTTC	TRBD1	TRBV6-1	TRBJ2-7	many
CASSLGQNTGELFF	TGTGCCAGCAGCTTAGGGCAGAACACCGGGGAGCTGTTTTTT	-	TRBV7-6	TRBJ2-2	few
CASRTGQPYEQYF	TGTGCCAGCAGAACGGGACAACCGTACGAGCAGTACTTC	-	TRBV28	TRBJ2-7	many
CASSEHGGAKEQYF	TGTGCCAGCAGTGAGCACGGGGGCGCTAAGGAGCAGTACTTC	-	TRBV6-1	TRBJ2-7	-
CSARASRDRAGYYGYTF	TGCAGTGCTAGAGCGTCCCGGGACAGGGCCGGGTACTATGGCTACACCTTC	TRBD1	TRBV20-1	TRBJ1-2	many
CASSPTGEASTDTQYF	TGTGCCAGCAGCCCGACAGGGGAAGCTAGCACAGATACGCAGTATTTT	TRBD1	TRBV7-9	TRBJ2-3	few
CSARGQGMTYEQYF	TGCAGCGCCCGTGGACAGGGAATGACCTACGAGCAGTACTTC	TRBD1	TRBV29-1	TRBJ2-7	-
CASSYPRGPNTGELFF	TGTGCCAGCAGTTACCCCCGGGGACCGAACACCGGGGAGCTGTTTTTT	-	TRBV6-6	TRBJ2-2	-
CASSSGGYEQFF	TGTGCCAGCAGCTCAGGAGGTTATGAGCAGTTCTTC	-	TRBV5-6	TRBJ2-1	few
CASSRGWDIQYF	TGTGCCAGCAGCAGGGGTTGGGACATTCAGTACTTC	-	TRBV28	TRBJ2-4	few
CASSGGQESTDTQYF	TGTGCCAGCAGCGGGGGCCAGGAAAGCACAGATACGCAGTATTTT	-	TRBV6-4	TRBJ2-3	-
CASSPRYSGEQFF	TGTGCCAGCAGCCCCCGCTATTCTGGAGAGCAGTTCTTC	-	TRBV11-3	TRBJ2-1	-
CATSDSRTGWGREAFF	TGTGCCACCAGTGATTCCCGGACAGGGTGGGGGCGTGAAGCTTTCTTT	TRBD1	TRBV24-1	TRBJ1-1	many
CSVDGTGGPYEQYF	TGCAGCGTTGACGGGACAGGAGGTCCCTACGAGCAGTACTTC	TRBD1	TRBV29-1	TRBJ2-7	-
CSVEDQVFPYGYTF	TGCAGCGTTGAGGATCAGGTATTTCCTTATGGCTACACCTTC	-	TRBV29-1	TRBJ1-2	many